What follows describes a single T cell receptor beta chain. This sample was taken from a study of T cells after somatic rescue of genetic block. Sequenced by immunoSEQ multiplex PCR; TCRdb stores in-frame clones only, minus some. The data show 110,000 or so clones, around nine tenths seen once. CDR3 length equals 15 residues. Germline-derived CDR1 and CDR2 are WNHNN and SYGVQD (reference sequence). Trimming cost V 3 bases and J 6 bases, with 15 bases left between them. This sequence joins TRBV10-1 and TRBJ2-1; D is perhaps TRBD2 (7 bases). The receptor's source is a woman between 18 and 29 years old. Sequenced input: peripheral blood mononuclear cells (PBMCs). DNA of the CDR3: TGCGCCAGCAGTGATATCGGGGGGCCCGGCAATGAGCAGTTCTTC. Translated, it gives CASSDIGGPGNEQFF.